This TCR beta chain was recorded in a study of T cell changes during pregnancy in multiple sclerosis. Looked up from germline, CDR1 is SGHRS and CDR2 is YFSETQ. The V and J ends lost 2 bases and 4 bases respectively, with 9 bases between them. The CDR3 extends over 13 amino acids. Profiling relied on immunoSEQ multiplex PCR, and the TCRdb table lists in-frame clones only, not all of them. Here the sample spans about 80,000 clones, around 94% being singletons. This TCR derives from a female donor with multiple sclerosis, enrolled in a pregnancy study. The sample consisted of CD4+ T cells from peripheral blood mononuclear cells, taken before pregnancy. The V gene is TRBV5-1, the J gene TRBJ1-2; TRBD1 might be the D (6 bases). CDR3 residues: CASSLTTGYGYTF. CDR3 DNA: TGCGCCAGCAGCTTAACGACAGGCTATGGCTACACCTTC.